One sample yielded the 31 T cell receptor beta chains listed below, sequenced in a study of blood T cell repertoires in COVID-19. The repertoire was sequenced with immunoSEQ multiplex PCR; TCRdb's copy has only in-frame clones and lacks some. The sample holds over 150,000 clones, roughly 84% seen once. The sequencing sample was made of peripheral blood. These receptors originate from a young man with active or convalescent COVID-19.

The chain combines TRBV5-1 with TRBJ2-2; tentative D call: TRBD1 (5 bases). Trimming removed 4 bases from V and 1 base from J, with 14 bases in between. The CDR3 has 16 residues. Germline V gene lookup returns CDR1 SGHRS and CDR2 YFSETQ. CDR3: CASSRGSTGNTGELFF. The DNA for the CDR3 is TGCGCCAGCAGCCGTGGATCAACAGGGAACACCGGGGAGCTGTTTTTT.

Of note for this clone: A read error may account for a junction end that differs from germline. In nucleotides, the CDR3 is TGCAGTGCTAGTGGGACAGGGTACGGGCAGTACTTC. This translates into CSASGTGYGQYF. This chain connects TRBV20-1 to TRBJ2-7, with 9 nucleotides matching TRBD1. Germline assignment: CDR1 DFQATT and CDR2 SNEGSKA (reference sequence). The CDR3 totals 12 residues.

The chain joins TRBV6-1 to TRBJ1-5, with a tentative D call TRBD1 (5 bases). V was clipped by 2 bases and J by 4 bases, with 15 bases between them. Per germline, CDR1 MNHNS and CDR2 SASEGT. This CDR3 is 16 amino acids long. CDR3 sequence: CASSEPPDSLNQPQHF. CDR3 nucleotides: TGTGCCAGCAGTGAACCCCCAGACAGTCTGAATCAGCCCCAGCATTTT.

This clone was seen a handful of times. V and J are TRBV15 and TRBJ1-4; 8 bases agree with TRBD1. V trimming: 1 base; J trimming: 9 bases; junction bases outside the gene matches: 7. CDR3 size: 15 residues. From germline, CDR1 is LNHNV and CDR2 YYDKDF (reference sequence). The DNA for the CDR3 is TGTGCCACCAGCAGAGCAGGGGGCGGGATTCAAAAACTGTTTTTT. This codes for CATSRAGGGIQKLFF.

The chain carries TRBV6-1 and TRBJ2-2, with D perhaps matching TRBD1 (6 bases). V lost 4 bases and J 4 bases, leaving 16 bases between the germline ends. Germline V CDR1 and CDR2: MNHNS, SASEGT. The CDR3 consists of 16 residues. The CDR3 loop is CASSVMAGAGTGELFF. The CDR3 DNA follows: TGTGCCAGCAGTGTGATGGCAGGGGCCGGCACCGGGGAGCTGTTTTTT.

This chain links TRBV7-9 with TRBJ2-1, with TRBD2 matching over 9 bases. The CDR3 is 15 residues long. Germline V gene data show CDR1 as SEHNR and CDR2 as FQNEAQ (reference sequence). Unmatched junction bases numbered 9, after V lost 5 bases and J lost 7 bases. The CDR3 DNA reads as TGTGCCAGCAGCATTAGCGGGAGAGGAGGGAATGAGCAGTTCTTC. Protein: CASSISGRGGNEQFF.

V gene TRBV2 combines with J gene TRBJ1-5; D ambiguous. Germline V gives CDR1 SNHLY, CDR2 FYNNEI. With 5 bases removed from V and 6 bases from J, the gap between germline ends came to 14 bases. The CDR3 runs 14 residues. This CDR3 reads CASSLTREGQPQHF. The CDR3 coding sequence is TGTGCCAGCAGTCTGACACGGGAGGGTCAGCCCCAGCATTTT. Supplemented by reference TRBV2 and TRBJ1-5, the full variable domain reads EPEVTQTPSHQVTQMGQEVILRCVPISNHLYFYWYRQILGQKVEFLVSFYNNEISEKSEIFDDQFSVERPDGSNFTLKIRSTKLEDSAMYFCASSLTREGQPQHFGDGTRLSIL.

V is TRBV11-2 and J is TRBJ2-5, with D tentatively TRBD2 (5 bases). The CDR3 extends over 14 amino acids. V lost 0 bases and J 5 bases, leaving 10 bases between the germline ends. The germline V gene has CDR1 SGHAT and CDR2 FQNNGV. CDR3 bases: TGTGCCAGCAGCTTAGAGAGGGTTTCGGAGACCCAGTACTTC. Translated, it gives CASSLERVSETQYF.

This chain joins TRBV4-2 and TRBJ1-2; unclear D gene. V gave up 4 bases and J gave up 1 base, with 10 bases separating them. CDR1 LGHNA and CDR2 YNFKEQ come from the germline V gene. There are 14 residues in the CDR3. DNA for the CDR3: TGTGCCAGCAGCCTCCCGACAAGTAACTATGGCTACACCTTC. Its translation: CASSLPTSNYGYTF.

This clone was counted between two and nine times. The rearrangement uses TRBV6-1 and TRBJ1-6, with 7 nucleotides matching TRBD1. CDR1 MNHNS and CDR2 SASEGT come from the germline V gene. J gave up 10 bases and V 3 bases, and 9 bases lay outside the gene matches. CDR3 length: 15 amino acids. The CDR3 sequence: CASSDLGRGESPLHF. The DNA for the CDR3 is TGTGCCAGCAGTGATCTCGGCAGGGGGGAGTCACCCCTCCACTTT.

This clone was seen a few times. The gene calls are TRBV7-9 and TRBJ2-3, with 8 bases lining up with TRBD2. Germline CDR1 reads SEHNR; CDR2 reads FQNEAQ (reference sequence). The CDR3 runs 16 residues. V lost 1 base and J lost 0; bases outside the gene matches: 3. The CDR3, as DNA: TGTGCCAGCAGCTTAGGGGCTAGCGGGAGCACAGATACGCAGTATTTT. Translation: CASSLGASGSTDTQYF.

The rearrangement uses TRBV7-6 and TRBJ2-2, with 10 bases matching TRBD1. The CDR3 is 18 amino acids. The J segment lost 6 bases and the V segment lost 4 bases, leaving 14 bases of the junction unmatched. The germline V gene has CDR1 SGHVS and CDR2 FNYEAQ. The CDR3 sequence is CASSSVGWGQGLPGELFF. DNA for the CDR3: TGTGCCAGCAGCTCCGTGGGGTGGGGACAGGGGCTGCCCGGGGAGCTGTTTTTT.

This clone was observed once. This chain links TRBV7-3 with TRBJ1-1; 7 positions match TRBD1. The V gene's germline CDR1 is SGHTA and CDR2 FQGTGA. The ends lost 0 bases at V and 4 bases at J; junction bases unmatched: 2. The CDR3 has 14 residues. CDR3 protein: CASSLTGGGTEAFF. The CDR3 region has the DNA TGTGCCAGCAGCTTAACAGGGGGCGGCACTGAAGCTTTCTTT.

Written as DNA, the CDR3 is TGCGCCAGCAGCGACAAAGTCAACAGCAATGAGCAGTTCTTC. Translating it yields CASSDKVNSNEQFF. V gene TRBV5-1 combines with J gene TRBJ2-1; no clear D gene. The CDR3 is 14 residues long. Trimming removed 4 bases at V and 6 bases at J, with 14 bases between. CDR1 SGHRS and CDR2 YFSETQ come from the germline V gene.

The chain joins TRBV9 to TRBJ2-3; 7 positions agree with TRBD2. Unmatched junction bases numbered 4, after V lost 0 bases and J lost 6 bases. The CDR3 runs to 14 residues. Germline CDR1 and CDR2: SGDLS and YYNGEE. CDR3 amino acids: CASSVGREWDTQYF. CDR3 DNA: TGTGCCAGCAGCGTAGGGCGGGAGTGGGATACGCAGTATTTT.

The chain has TRBV7-9 and TRBJ1-2; D call uncertain. CDR3 size: 13 residues. Per the germline V gene, CDR1 is SEHNR and CDR2 is FQNEAQ (reference sequence). The V end lost 5 bases, the J end lost 1 base, and 8 bases lay between the germline ends. The CDR3 protein is CASSPSGNYGYTF. In nucleotides, the CDR3 is TGTGCCAGCAGCCCCAGTGGTAACTATGGCTACACCTTC. Full variable domain (missing parts from reference TRBV7-9 and TRBJ1-2): DTGVSQNPRHKITKRGQNVTFRCDPISEHNRLYWYRQTLGQGPEFLTYFQNEAQLEKSRLLSDRFSAERPKGSFSTLEIQRTEQGDSAMYLCASSPSGNYGYTFGSGTRLTVV.

The rearrangement joins TRBV2 to TRBJ1-1; 9 bases agree with TRBD1. Trimming at V came to 7 bases and at J to 1 base, leaving 7 bases not matched to a gene. CDR3 size: 15 residues. CDR1 is SNHLY and CDR2 is FYNNEI in the germline V gene. The CDR3 sequence is CASIRQGVWNTEAFF. CDR3 DNA sequence: TGTGCCAGCATTCGACAGGGGGTATGGAACACTGAAGCTTTCTTT.

The chain combines TRBV18 with TRBJ2-7; 7 bases are shared with TRBD1. The germline V gene has CDR1 KGHSH and CDR2 LQKENI. V lost 6 bases, J lost 5 bases, and 13 bases stayed unmatched. CDR3 length equals 15 residues. For the CDR3, the DNA is TGTGCCAGCTCCCCTACCGGACAGGACCCCCACGAGCAGTACTTC. It translates to CASSPTGQDPHEQYF.

In its sample, this clone was seen a few times. The J gene is TRBJ2-3, the V gene TRBV14; 8 nucleotides agree with TRBD2. The CDR3 consists of 16 residues. The V gene's germline CDR1 is SGHDN and CDR2 FVKESK. Trimming took 1 base from V and 4 from J; bases not matched to a gene: 7. CDR3 sequence reads: CASSQVVAGRSDTQYF. The CDR3 nucleotides are TGTGCCAGCAGCCAAGTTGTAGCGGGAAGGTCAGATACGCAGTATTTT.

With regard to this clone: The same CDR3 arises from other DNA sequences in this sample as well. This chain uses TRBV7-9 with TRBJ2-5, with 7 bases fitting TRBD1. This CDR3 contains 14 residues. Germline assignment: CDR1 SEHNR and CDR2 FQNEAQ (reference sequence). J lost 2 bases, V lost 5 bases, and 5 bases had no gene match. CDR3 nucleotides: TGTGCCAGCAGCCCCGGGACAGCACAAGAGACCCAGTACTTC. As protein: CASSPGTAQETQYF.

The chain is built from TRBV2 and TRBJ2-3, with a possible D match to TRBD1 (6 bases). The V gene lost 6 bases and the J gene lost 7 bases, with 23 bases spanning the gap. This CDR3 contains 16 residues. CDR1 is SNHLY and CDR2 is FYNNEI in the germline V gene. In DNA, the CDR3 is TGTGCCAGCAGGGGTACAGGGCCTATGGCACAAAATACGCAGTATTTT. Its translation is CASRGTGPMAQNTQYF. Combining the CDR3 with reference TRBV2 and TRBJ2-3 gives the whole variable domain EPEVTQTPSHQVTQMGQEVILRCVPISNHLYFYWYRQILGQKVEFLVSFYNNEISEKSEIFDDQFSVERPDGSNFTLKIRSTKLEDSAMYFCASRGTGPMAQNTQYFGPGTRLTVL.

The chain has TRBV4-2 and TRBJ1-3, with unresolved D. CDR1 is LGHNA and CDR2 is YNFKEQ in the germline V gene. The CDR3 contains 15 residues. V lost 1 base and J lost 0, with 7 bases in between. As DNA, the CDR3 is TGTGCCAGCAGCCAAGGGCGGAGCTCTGGAAACACCATATATTTT. Encoded protein: CASSQGRSSGNTIYF.

The chain carries TRBV15 and TRBJ1-1, with TRBD1 matching over 7 bases. Germline V gives CDR1 LNHNV, CDR2 YYDKDF (reference sequence). CDR3 size: 14 residues. The J segment lost 4 bases and the V segment lost 5 bases, leaving 7 bases of the junction unmatched. CDR3 protein: CATSGGTVPTEAFF. In DNA, the CDR3 is TGTGCCACCAGCGGCGGGACAGTCCCCACTGAAGCTTTCTTT.

The chain joins TRBV28 to TRBJ2-1, with 9 positions matching TRBD2. Unmatched junction bases numbered 5, after V lost 5 bases and J lost 3 bases. The CDR3 is 15 amino acids. Germline CDR1 reads MDHEN; CDR2 reads SYDVKM. The DNA for the CDR3 is TGTGCCAGCAGTCCGACTAGCGGAGGCTACAATGAGCAGTTCTTC. Its protein is CASSPTSGGYNEQFF.

The chain carries TRBV6-5 and TRBJ1-1; no definite D call. The germline V gene encodes CDR1 MNHEY and CDR2 SVGAGI. V was shortened by 6 bases and J by 5 bases, with 19 bases between the two germline ends. The CDR3 totals 15 residues. For the CDR3, the DNA is TGTGCCAGCAGCTTAAACCGGGAGCGGGTAACTGAAGCTTTCTTT. Protein product: CASSLNRERVTEAFF.

As concerns this clone: The junction does not match germline at one end; this may be a read error. The chain is built from TRBV6-1 and TRBJ1-2; 7 positions match TRBD1. Germline V gene data show CDR1 as MNHNS and CDR2 as SASEGT. The CDR3 consists of 13 residues. This CDR3 reads CASREDRVGGYTF. In DNA form, the CDR3 reads TGTGCCAGCAGAGAAGACAGGGTGGGTGGCTACACCTTC.

V usage is TRBV12-3 or TRBV12-4 and J usage is TRBJ2-5; D gene ambiguous. The ends were cut back, 1 base at V and 7 bases at J, with 7 bases in the middle. The length of the CDR3 is 12 residues. The CDR3 nucleotides are TGTGCCAGCAGTTTAGAGAGTGCGACCCAGTACTTC. This sequence encodes CASSLESATQYF.

This chain connects TRBV18 to TRBJ1-2; D gene unclear. CDR3 size: 13 residues. From germline, CDR1 is KGHSH and CDR2 LQKENI. V lost 8 bases to trimming and J lost 2 bases, with 12 bases between them. CDR3 DNA: TGTGCCAGCGCTTCAGAATACAACTATGGCTACACCTTC. This codes for CASASEYNYGYTF.

The table lists this clone with a count of one. This chain joins TRBV6-1 and TRBJ1-5; the D gene is possibly TRBD1 (5 bases). The CDR3 consists of 18 residues. V was clipped by 4 bases and J by 0 bases, with 19 bases between them. Per the germline V gene, CDR1 is MNHNS and CDR2 is SASEGT. The CDR3: CASSASGGRDSSNQPQHF. Here the CDR3 DNA reads TGTGCCAGCAGTGCCTCGGGTGGCAGGGATTCTAGCAATCAGCCCCAGCATTTT.

This chain connects TRBV9 to TRBJ2-5; D is perhaps TRBD2 (7 bases). This CDR3 region has 14 residues. V lost 3 bases and J 5 bases, leaving 14 bases between the germline ends. Germline CDR1 is SGDLS and CDR2 is YYNGEE. The CDR3 DNA sequence: TGTGCCAGCAGCGCGGGGGGCCCAGGTGAGACCCAGTACTTC. It codes for CASSAGGPGETQYF.

The chain links TRBV18 to TRBJ2-7; 9 bases line up with TRBD2. J lost 3 bases, V lost 3 bases, and 9 bases had no gene match. Per the germline V gene, CDR1 is KGHSH and CDR2 is LQKENI. There are 16 residues in the CDR3. The chain's CDR3 is CASSPLGTSGYYEQYF. Written as DNA, the CDR3 is TGTGCCAGCTCACCCCTCGGCACTAGCGGGTACTACGAGCAGTACTTC.